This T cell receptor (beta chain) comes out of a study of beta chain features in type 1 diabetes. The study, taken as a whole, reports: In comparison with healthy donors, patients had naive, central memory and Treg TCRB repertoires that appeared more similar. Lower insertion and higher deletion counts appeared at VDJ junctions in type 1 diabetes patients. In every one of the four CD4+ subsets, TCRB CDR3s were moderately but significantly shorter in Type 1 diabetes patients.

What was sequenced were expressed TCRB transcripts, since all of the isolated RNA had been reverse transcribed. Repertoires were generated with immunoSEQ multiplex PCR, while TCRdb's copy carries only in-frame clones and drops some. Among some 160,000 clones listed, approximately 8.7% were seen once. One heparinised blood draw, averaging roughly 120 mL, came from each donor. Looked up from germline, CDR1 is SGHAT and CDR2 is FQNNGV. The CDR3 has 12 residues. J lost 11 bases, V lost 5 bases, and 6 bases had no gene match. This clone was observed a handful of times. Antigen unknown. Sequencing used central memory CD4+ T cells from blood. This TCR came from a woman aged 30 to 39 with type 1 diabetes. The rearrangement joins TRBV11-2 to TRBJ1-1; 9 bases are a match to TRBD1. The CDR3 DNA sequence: TGTGCCAGCAGCGAGGGACAGGGTAAGGCTTTCTTT. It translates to CASSEGQGKAFF.